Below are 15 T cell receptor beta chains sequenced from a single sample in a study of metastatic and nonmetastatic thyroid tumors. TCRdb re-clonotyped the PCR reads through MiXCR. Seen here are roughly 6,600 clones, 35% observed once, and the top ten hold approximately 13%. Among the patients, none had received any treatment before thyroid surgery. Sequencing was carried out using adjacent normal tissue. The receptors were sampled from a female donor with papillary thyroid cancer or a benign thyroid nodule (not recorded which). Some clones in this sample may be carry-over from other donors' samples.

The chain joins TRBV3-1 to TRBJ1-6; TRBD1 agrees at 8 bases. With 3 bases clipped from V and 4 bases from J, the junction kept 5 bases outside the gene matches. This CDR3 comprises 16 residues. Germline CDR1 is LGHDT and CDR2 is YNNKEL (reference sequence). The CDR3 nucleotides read TGTGCCAGCAGCCAGCCCCAGGGGGCGTATAATTCACCCCTCCACTTT. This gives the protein CASSQPQGAYNSPLHF.

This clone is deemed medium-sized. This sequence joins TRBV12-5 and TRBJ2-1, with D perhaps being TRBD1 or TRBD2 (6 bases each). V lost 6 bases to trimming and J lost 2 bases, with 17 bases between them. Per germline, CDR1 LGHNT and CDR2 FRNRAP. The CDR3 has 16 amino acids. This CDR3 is CASGPSRGATYNEQFF. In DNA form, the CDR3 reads TGTGCTAGTGGACCAAGTAGGGGGGCTACCTACAATGAGCAGTTCTTC.

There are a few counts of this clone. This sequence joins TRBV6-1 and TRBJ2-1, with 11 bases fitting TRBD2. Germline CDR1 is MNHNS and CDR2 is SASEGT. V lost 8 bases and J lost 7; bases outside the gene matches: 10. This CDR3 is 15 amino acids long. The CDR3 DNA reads TGTGCCAGCGCAAACCAACTAGCGGGAGTTAATGAGCAGTTCTTC. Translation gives CASANQLAGVNEQFF.

This CDR3 is CSAPTYGQDNYGYTF. Written as DNA, the CDR3 is TGCAGTGCTCCTACATACGGACAGGATAACTATGGCTACACCTTC. V is TRBV20-1 and J is TRBJ1-2; 7 nucleotides line up with TRBD1. The CDR3 has 15 residues. CDR1 is DFQATT and CDR2 is SNEGSKA in the germline V gene (reference sequence). J lost 1 base, V lost 5 bases, and 10 bases had no gene match.

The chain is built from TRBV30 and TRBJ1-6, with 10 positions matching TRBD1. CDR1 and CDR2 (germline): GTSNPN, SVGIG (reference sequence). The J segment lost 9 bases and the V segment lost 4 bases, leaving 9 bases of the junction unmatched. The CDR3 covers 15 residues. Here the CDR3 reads CAWNTGQGTASPLHF. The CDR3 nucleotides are TGTGCCTGGAACACGGGACAGGGGACGGCTTCACCCCTCCACTTT.

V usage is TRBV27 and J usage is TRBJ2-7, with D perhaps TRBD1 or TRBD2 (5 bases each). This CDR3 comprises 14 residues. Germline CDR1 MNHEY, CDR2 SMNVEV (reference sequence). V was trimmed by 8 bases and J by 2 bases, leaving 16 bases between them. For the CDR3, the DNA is TGTGCCAGCTCCAGGGCGAGGGTTACCTACGAGCAGTACTTC. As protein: CASSRARVTYEQYF.

DNA of the CDR3: TGCAGTGCTAGAGTTGTAAACACCGGGGAGCTGTTTTTT. Protein sequence: CSARVVNTGELFF. J is TRBJ2-2 and V is TRBV20-1; no clear D gene. There are 13 residues in the CDR3. Germline CDR1 is DFQATT and CDR2 is SNEGSKA (reference sequence). The V end was cut by 1 base, the J end by 2 bases, with 5 bases between.

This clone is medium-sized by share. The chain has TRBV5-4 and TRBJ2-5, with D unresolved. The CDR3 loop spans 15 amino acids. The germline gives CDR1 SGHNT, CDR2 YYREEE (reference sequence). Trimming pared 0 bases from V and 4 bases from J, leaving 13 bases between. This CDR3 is CASSLGPKVTETQYF. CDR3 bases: TGTGCCAGCAGCTTGGGGCCCAAGGTCACAGAGACCCAGTACTTC.

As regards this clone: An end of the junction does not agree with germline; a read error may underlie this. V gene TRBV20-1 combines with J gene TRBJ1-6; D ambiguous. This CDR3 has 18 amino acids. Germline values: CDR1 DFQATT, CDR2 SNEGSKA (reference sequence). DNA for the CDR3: TGCAGTGCACCAGACGCCCGGCCTCAGAGCTCATCTAATTCACCCCTCAACTTT. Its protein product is CSAPDARPQSSSNSPLNF.

In DNA form, the CDR3 reads TGCAGTGCTAGATACGACAGTCCTGAAGCTTTCTTT. Encoded protein: CSARYDSPEAFF. The gene calls are TRBV20-1 and TRBJ1-1, with D perhaps matching TRBD1 (5 bases). Trimming took 2 bases from V and 6 from J, leaving 10 bases between them. Germline assignment: CDR1 DFQATT and CDR2 SNEGSKA (reference sequence). This CDR3 is 12 amino acids long.

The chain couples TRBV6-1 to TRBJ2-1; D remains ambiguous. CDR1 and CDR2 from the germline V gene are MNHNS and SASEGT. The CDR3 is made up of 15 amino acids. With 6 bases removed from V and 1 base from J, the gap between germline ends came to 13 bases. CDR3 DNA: TGTGCCAGCAGCCTCCTTCTAAGTTCCTACAATGAGCAGTTCTTC. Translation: CASSLLLSSYNEQFF.

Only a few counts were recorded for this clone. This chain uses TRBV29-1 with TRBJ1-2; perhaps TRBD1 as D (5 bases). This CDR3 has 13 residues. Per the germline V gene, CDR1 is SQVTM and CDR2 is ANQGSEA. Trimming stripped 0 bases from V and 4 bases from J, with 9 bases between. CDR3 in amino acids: CSVEEAGGYGYTF. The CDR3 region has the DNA TGCAGCGTTGAAGAGGCGGGGGGCTATGGCTACACCTTC.

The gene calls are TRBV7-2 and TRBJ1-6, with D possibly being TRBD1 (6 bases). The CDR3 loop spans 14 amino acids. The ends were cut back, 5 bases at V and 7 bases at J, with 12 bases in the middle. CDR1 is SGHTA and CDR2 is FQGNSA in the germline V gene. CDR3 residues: CASSPAGANSPLHF. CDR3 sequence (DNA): TGTGCCAGCAGCCCCGCGGGGGCAAATTCACCCCTCCACTTT.

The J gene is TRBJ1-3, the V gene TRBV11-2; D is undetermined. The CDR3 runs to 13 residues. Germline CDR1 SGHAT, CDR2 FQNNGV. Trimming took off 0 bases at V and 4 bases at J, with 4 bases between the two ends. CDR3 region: CASSLDAGNTIYF. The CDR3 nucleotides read TGTGCCAGCAGCTTAGATGCCGGAAACACCATATATTTT.

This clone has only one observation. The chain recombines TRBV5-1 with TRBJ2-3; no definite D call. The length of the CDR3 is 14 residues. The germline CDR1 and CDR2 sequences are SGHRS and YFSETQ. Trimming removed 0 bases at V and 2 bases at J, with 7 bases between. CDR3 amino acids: CASSLGQITDTQYF. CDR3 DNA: TGCGCCAGCAGCTTGGGTCAAATCACAGATACGCAGTATTTT.